This T cell receptor (beta chain) emerged from a study of radiation and T cells in renal cell carcinoma. The study, taken as a whole, reports: From baseline, blood top tumor clonotypes peaked at 2 weeks post-radiation. Pretreatment tumor biopsies were lacking, so baseline clonotypes are unknown.

Germline V gene sequence: CDR1 SNHLY, CDR2 FYNNEI. Losses at the gene ends were 4 bases for V and 7 bases for J; bases not matched to a gene: 14. This CDR3 is built from 16 residues. As to this clone: Its matching antigen is unknown.

Sequencing was performed with immunoSEQ multiplex PCR; in TCRdb, only in-frame clones are kept and a portion is missing. This table has more than 120,000 clones, about 86% appearing once. The time point: blood 4 weeks post-SBRT, at nephrectomy. The sample's treatment: 15 Gy SBRT to primary tumor, nephrectomy 4 weeks later. Nephrectomy followed 15 Gy stereotactic body radiation by 4 weeks. The clonotype originates from a woman aged 50 to 65 with renal cell carcinoma. Sample: blood, taken from a patient whose treatment included radiotherapy and nephrectomy. The chain employs TRBV2 and TRBJ2-7, with TRBD1 matching 9 bases. CDR3 bases: TGTGCCAGCAGTGGGATGAGGGGACAGGGTCTGGGTGAGCAGTACTTC. Its translation: CASSGMRGQGLGEQYF.